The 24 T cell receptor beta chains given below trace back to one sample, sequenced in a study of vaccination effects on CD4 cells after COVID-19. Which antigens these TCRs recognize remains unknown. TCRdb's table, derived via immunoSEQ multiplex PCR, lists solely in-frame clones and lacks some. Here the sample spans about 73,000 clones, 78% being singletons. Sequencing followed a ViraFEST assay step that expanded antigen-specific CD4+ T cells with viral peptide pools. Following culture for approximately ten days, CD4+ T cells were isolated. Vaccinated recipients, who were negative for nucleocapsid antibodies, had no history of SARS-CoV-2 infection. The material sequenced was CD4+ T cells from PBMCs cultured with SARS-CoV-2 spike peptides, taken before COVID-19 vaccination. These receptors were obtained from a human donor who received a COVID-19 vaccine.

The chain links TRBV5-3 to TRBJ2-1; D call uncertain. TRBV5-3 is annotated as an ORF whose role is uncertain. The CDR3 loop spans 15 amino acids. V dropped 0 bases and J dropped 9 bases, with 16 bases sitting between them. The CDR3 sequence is CARSLETDGRAEQFF. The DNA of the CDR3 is TGTGCCAGAAGCTTGGAAACGGACGGGCGCGCTGAGCAGTTCTTC.

The CDR3: CASSRGPGQGAGQPQHF. As DNA, the CDR3 is TGTGCCAGCAGCCGCGGCCCGGGACAGGGGGCCGGCCAGCCCCAGCATTTT. The chain combines TRBV7-2 with TRBJ1-5, with 12 nucleotides matching TRBD1. The V and J ends lost 5 bases and 7 bases, in that order; junction bases with no gene match: 12. This CDR3 has 17 amino acids. CDR1 is SGHTA and CDR2 is FQGNSA in the germline V gene.

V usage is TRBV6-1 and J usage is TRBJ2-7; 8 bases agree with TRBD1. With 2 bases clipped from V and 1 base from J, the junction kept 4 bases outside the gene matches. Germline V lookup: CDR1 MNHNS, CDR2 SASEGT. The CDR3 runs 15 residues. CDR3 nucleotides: TGTGCCAGCAGTGAACAGGGGGCTTCTTCCTACGAGCAGTACGTC. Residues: CASSEQGASSYEQYV.

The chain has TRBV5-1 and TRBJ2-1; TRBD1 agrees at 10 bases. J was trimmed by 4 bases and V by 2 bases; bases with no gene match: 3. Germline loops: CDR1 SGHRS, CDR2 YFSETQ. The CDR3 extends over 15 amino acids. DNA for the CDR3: TGCGCCAGCAGCTTCGGGACAGGGGTATACAATGAGCAGTTCTTC. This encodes CASSFGTGVYNEQFF.

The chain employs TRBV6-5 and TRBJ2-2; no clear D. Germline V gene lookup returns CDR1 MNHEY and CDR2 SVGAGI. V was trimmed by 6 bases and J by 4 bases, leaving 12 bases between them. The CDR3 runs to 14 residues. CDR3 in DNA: TGTGCCAGCAGACCCAGGAAGGGCACCGGGGAGCTGTTTTTT. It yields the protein CASRPRKGTGELFF.

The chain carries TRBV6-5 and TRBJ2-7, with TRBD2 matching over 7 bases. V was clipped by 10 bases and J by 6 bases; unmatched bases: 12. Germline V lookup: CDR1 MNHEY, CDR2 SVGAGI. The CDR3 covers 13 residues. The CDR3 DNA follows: TGTGCCACCATGAGGAGCGGGGTCGGCGAGCAGTACGTC. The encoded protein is CATMRSGVGEQYV.

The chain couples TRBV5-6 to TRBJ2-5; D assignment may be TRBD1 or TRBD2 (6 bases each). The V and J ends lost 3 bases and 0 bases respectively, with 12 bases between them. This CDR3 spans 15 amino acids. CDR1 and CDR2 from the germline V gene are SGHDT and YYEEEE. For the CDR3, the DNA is TGTGCCAGCAGCTCAACAGGGAGGTACCAAGAGACCCAGTACTTC. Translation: CASSSTGRYQETQYF. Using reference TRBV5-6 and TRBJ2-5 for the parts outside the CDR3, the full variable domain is DAGVTQSPTHLIKTRGQQVTLRCSPKSGHDTVSWYQQALGQGPQFIFQYYEEEERQRGNFPDRFSGHQFPNYSSELNVNALLLGDSALYLCASSSTGRYQETQYFGPGTRLLVL.

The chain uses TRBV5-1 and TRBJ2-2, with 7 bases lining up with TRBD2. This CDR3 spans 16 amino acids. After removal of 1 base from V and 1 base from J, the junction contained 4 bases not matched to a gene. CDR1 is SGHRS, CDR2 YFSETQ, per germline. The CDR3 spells CASSLWAGVNTGELFF. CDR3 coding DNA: TGCGCCAGCAGCTTGTGGGCGGGGGTGAACACCGGGGAGCTGTTTTTT.

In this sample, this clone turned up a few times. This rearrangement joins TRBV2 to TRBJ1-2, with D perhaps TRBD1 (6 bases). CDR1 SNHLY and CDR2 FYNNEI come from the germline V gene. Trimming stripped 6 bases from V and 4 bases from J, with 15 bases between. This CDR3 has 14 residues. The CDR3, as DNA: TGTGCCAGCAGGGGGGGGCGCGGTACCTATGGCTACACCTTC. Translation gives CASRGGRGTYGYTF.

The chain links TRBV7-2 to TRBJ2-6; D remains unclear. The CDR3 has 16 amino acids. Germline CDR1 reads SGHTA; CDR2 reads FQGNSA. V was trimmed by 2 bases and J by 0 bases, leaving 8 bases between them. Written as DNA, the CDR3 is TGTGCCAGCAGCTTATGGTTGAGCTCTGGGGCCAACGTCCTGACTTTC. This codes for CASSLWLSSGANVLTF.

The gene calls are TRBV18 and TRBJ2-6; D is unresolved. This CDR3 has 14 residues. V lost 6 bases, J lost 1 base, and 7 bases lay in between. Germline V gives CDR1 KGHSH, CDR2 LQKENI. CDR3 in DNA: TGTGCCAGCTCTTGGGCTTCTGGGGCCAACGTCCTGACTTTC. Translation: CASSWASGANVLTF.

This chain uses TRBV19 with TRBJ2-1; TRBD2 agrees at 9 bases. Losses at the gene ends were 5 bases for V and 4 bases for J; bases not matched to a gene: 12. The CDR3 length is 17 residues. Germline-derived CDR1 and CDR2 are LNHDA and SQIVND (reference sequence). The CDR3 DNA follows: TGTGCCAGTAGTTCCCCCCCCAGCGGGGGGCCTTACAATGAGCAGTTCTTC. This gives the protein CASSSPPSGGPYNEQFF.

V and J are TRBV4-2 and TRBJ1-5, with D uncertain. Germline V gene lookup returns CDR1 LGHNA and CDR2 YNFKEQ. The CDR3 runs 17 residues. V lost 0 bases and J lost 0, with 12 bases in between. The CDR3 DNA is TGTGCCAGCAGCCAAGATGGGGTGGATTATAGCAATCAGCCCCAGCATTTT. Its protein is CASSQDGVDYSNQPQHF.

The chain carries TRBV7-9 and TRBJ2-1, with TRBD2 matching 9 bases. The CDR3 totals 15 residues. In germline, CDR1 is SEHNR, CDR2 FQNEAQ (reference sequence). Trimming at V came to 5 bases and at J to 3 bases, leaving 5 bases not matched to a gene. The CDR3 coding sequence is TGTGCCAGCAGCAGTAGCGGGGGAGTCTACAATGAGCAGTTCTTC. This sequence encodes CASSSSGGVYNEQFF.

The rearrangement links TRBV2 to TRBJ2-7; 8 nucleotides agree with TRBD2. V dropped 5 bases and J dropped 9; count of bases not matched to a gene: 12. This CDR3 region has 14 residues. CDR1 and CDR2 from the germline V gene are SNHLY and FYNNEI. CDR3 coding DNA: TGTGCCAGCAGTTACCTAGCGGGCGAAGAGAGGCAGTACGTC. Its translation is CASSYLAGEERQYV.

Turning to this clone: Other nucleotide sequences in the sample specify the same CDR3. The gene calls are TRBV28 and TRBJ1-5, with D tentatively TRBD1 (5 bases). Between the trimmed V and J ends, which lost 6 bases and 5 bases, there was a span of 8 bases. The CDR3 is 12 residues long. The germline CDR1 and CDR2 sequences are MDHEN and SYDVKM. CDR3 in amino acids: CASRLGDQPQHF. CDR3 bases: TGTGCCAGCAGACTAGGGGATCAGCCCCAGCATTTT. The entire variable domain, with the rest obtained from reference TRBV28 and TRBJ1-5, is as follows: DVKVTQSSRYLVKRTGEKVFLECVQDMDHENMFWYRQDPGLGLRLIYFSYDVKMKEKGDIPEGYSVSREKKERFSLILESASTNQTSMYLCASRLGDQPQHFGDGTRLSIL.

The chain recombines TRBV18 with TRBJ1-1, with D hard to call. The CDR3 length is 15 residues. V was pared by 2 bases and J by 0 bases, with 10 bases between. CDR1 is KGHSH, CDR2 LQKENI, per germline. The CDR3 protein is CASSPFGSLNTEAFF. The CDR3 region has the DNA TGTGCCAGCTCACCATTCGGCAGTCTGAACACTGAAGCTTTCTTT.

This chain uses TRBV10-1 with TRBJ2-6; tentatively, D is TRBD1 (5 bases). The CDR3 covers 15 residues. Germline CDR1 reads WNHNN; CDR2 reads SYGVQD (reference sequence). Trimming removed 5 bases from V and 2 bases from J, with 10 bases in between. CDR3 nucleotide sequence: TGCGCCAGCAGTCGGTGGGGCGCTGGGGCCAACGTCCTGACTTTC. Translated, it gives CASSRWGAGANVLTF.

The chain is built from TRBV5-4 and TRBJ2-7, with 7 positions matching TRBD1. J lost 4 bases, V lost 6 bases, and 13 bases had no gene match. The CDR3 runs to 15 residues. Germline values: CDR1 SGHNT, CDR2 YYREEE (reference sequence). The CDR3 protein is CASNLARGQWYEQYV. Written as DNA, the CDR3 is TGTGCCAGCAACCTTGCCCGGGGACAGTGGTACGAGCAGTACGTC.

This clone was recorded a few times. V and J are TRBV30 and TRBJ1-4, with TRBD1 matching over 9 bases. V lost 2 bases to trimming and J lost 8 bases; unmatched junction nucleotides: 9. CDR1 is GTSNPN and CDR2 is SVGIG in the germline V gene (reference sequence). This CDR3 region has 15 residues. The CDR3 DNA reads TGTGCCTGGAGTTTCGACAGGGGGGGAGGAGAAAAACTGTTTTTT. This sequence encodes CAWSFDRGGGEKLFF.

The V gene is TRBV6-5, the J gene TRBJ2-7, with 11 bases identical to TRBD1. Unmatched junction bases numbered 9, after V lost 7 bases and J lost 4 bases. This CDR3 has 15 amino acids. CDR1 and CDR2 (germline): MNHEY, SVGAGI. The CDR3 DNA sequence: TGTGCCAGCATGTCACGGACAGGGGGCATGTACGAGCAGTACGTC. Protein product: CASMSRTGGMYEQYV.

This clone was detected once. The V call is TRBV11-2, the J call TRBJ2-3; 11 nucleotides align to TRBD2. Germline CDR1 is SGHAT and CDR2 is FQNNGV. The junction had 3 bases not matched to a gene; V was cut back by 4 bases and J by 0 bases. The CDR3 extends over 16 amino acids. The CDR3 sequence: CASSSGLADSTDTQYF. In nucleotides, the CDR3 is TGTGCCAGCAGCTCGGGACTAGCGGATAGCACAGATACGCAGTATTTT.

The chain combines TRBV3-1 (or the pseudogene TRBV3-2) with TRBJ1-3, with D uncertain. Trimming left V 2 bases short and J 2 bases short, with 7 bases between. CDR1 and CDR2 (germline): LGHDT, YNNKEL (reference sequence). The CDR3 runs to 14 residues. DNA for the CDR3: TGTGCCAGCAGCCAATCTGGGACTGGAAACACCATATATTTT. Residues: CASSQSGTGNTIYF.

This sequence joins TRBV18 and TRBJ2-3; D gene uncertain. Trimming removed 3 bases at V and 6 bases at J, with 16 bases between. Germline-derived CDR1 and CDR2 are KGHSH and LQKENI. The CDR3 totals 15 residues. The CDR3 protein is CASSPPGRALDTQYF. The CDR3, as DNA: TGTGCCAGCTCACCCCCGGGTAGAGCGCTGGATACGCAGTATTTT.